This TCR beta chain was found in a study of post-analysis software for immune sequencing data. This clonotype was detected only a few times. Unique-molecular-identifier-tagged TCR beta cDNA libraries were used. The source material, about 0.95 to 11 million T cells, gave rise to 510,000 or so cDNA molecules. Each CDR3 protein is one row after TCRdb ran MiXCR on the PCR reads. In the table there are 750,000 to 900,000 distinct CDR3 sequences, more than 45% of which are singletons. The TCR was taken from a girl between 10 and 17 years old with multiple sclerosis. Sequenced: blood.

The CDR3, as DNA: TGTGCCAGCAGTGAAGCGGGAGTGGCCTACGAGCAGTACTTC. Encoded protein: CASSEAGVAYEQYF. V is TRBV9 and J is TRBJ2-7; 8 bases are a match to TRBD2. Germline trimming cut 5 bases from V and 2 bases from J; bases unmatched to any gene: 6. The length of the CDR3 is 14 residues. CDR1 is SGDLS, CDR2 YYNGEE, per germline.